Presented here are 3 T cell receptor beta chains from one specimen sequenced in a study of graft-versus-host responses after intestinal transplantation. Clones were sequenced by immunoSEQ multiplex PCR, and TCRdb holds only the in-frame ones, with some missing. The data show under 65,000 clones, approximately 94% seen once. Their target antigens are unknown. Sample: unstimulated CD4+ T cells sorted from spleen or lymph node cells, taken before transplant. Receptors were obtained from a human donor who was the organ donor for an intestinal transplant.

This clone was found a few times. The J gene is TRBJ1-2, the V gene TRBV5-6; 10 nucleotides align to TRBD1. Trimming removed 1 base from V and 4 bases from J; junction bases left unmatched: 10. This CDR3 comprises 17 residues. Germline CDR1 reads SGHDT; CDR2 reads YYEEEE. Here the CDR3 DNA reads TGTGCCAGCAGCTTGCTTAGGGGACAGGGGCCTATCTATGGCTACACCTTC. Translation: CASSLLRGQGPIYGYTF. Variable domain in full (rest from reference TRBV5-6 and TRBJ1-2): DAGVTQSPTHLIKTRGQQVTLRCSPKSGHDTVSWYQQALGQGPQFIFQYYEEEERQRGNFPDRFSGHQFPNYSSELNVNALLLGDSALYLCASSLLRGQGPIYGYTFGSGTRLTVV.

The rearrangement joins TRBV7-8 to TRBJ2-1; D perhaps matches TRBD1 (6 bases). V lost 1 base and J 6 bases, leaving 10 bases between the germline ends. The CDR3 consists of 14 residues. From germline, CDR1 is SGHVS and CDR2 FQNEAQ. CDR3 nucleotide sequence: TGTGCCAGCAGCTTAGACGGACAGCTCAATGAGCAGTTCTTC. Protein: CASSLDGQLNEQFF.

The V and J genes are TRBV5-1 and TRBJ2-7; TRBD1 matches at 8 bases. Germline V lookup: CDR1 SGHRS, CDR2 YFSETQ. CDR3 length equals 16 residues. Germline trimming cut 0 bases from V and 5 bases from J; bases unmatched to any gene: 10. The CDR3 protein is CASSLGGAGGADEQYF. The DNA of the CDR3 is TGCGCCAGCAGCTTGGGGGGTGCAGGGGGCGCGGACGAGCAGTACTTC.